The 27 T cell receptor beta chains given below trace back to one sample, sequenced in a study of blood T cell repertoires in COVID-19. Sequencing used immunoSEQ multiplex PCR; TCRdb keeps in-frame clones, though not all of them. The sample shows about 200,000 clones, roughly 89% of them seen only once. The sequenced sample was peripheral blood. The receptors stem from a man in his sixties who had recovered from COVID-19.

V usage is TRBV7-8 and J usage is TRBJ2-5, with D perhaps TRBD2 (5 bases). This CDR3 is built from 19 residues. Deletions cut 3 bases from V and 5 bases from J, with 28 bases between. Germline V CDR1 and CDR2: SGHVS, FQNEAQ. The CDR3: CASSLWTVILPRRTETQYF. DNA of the CDR3: TGTGCCAGCAGCTTGTGGACGGTAATCCTCCCCCGGAGGACTGAGACCCAGTACTTC. Full variable domain (outside the CDR3, taken from reference TRBV7-8 and TRBJ2-5): GAGVSQSPRYKVAKRGQDVALRCDPISGHVSLFWYQQALGQGPEFLTYFQNEAQLDKSGLPSDRFFAERPEGSVSTLKIQRTQQEDSAVYLCASSLWTVILPRRTETQYFGPGTRLLVL.

The gene calls are TRBV28 and TRBJ1-5, with D uncertain. V lost 6 bases, J lost 7 bases, and 10 bases lay in between. The CDR3 has 12 amino acids. Germline V gene sequence: CDR1 MDHEN, CDR2 SYDVKM. CDR3 in DNA: TGTGCCAGCAGGACAACGTCCCAGCCCCAGCATTTT. Translation gives CASRTTSQPQHF.

The V call is TRBV30, the J call TRBJ2-5, with TRBD1 identical over 7 bases. The germline CDR1 and CDR2 sequences are GTSNPN and SVGIG (reference sequence). V dropped 4 bases and J dropped 0; count of bases not matched to a gene: 8. The CDR3 spans 15 residues. The CDR3 reads CAWTLRDRYQETQYF. As DNA, the CDR3 is TGTGCCTGGACCCTTCGGGACAGATACCAAGAGACCCAGTACTTC.

V is TRBV18 and J is TRBJ2-7, with D maybe TRBD2 (5 bases). With 6 bases removed from V and 3 bases from J, the gap between germline ends came to 15 bases. CDR1 and CDR2 (germline): KGHSH, LQKENI. This CDR3 spans 14 amino acids. CDR3 sequence: CASSSGSYSYEQYF. The DNA of the CDR3 is TGTGCCAGCTCCTCGGGGAGCTACAGCTACGAGCAGTACTTC.

The gene calls are TRBV7-3 and TRBJ1-1; TRBD1 matches at 8 bases. Germline values: CDR1 SGHTA, CDR2 FQGTGA. This CDR3 comprises 17 residues. After removal of 3 bases from V and 1 base from J, the junction contained 10 bases not matched to a gene. The chain's CDR3 is CASSFDRGGGANTEAFF. The CDR3 DNA follows: TGTGCCAGCAGCTTTGACAGGGGTGGAGGGGCGAACACTGAAGCTTTCTTT.

V gene TRBV5-6 combines with J gene TRBJ1-3; perhaps TRBD1 as D (5 bases). The germline V gene has CDR1 SGHDT and CDR2 YYEEEE. This CDR3 has 15 residues. V dropped 4 bases and J dropped 0 bases, with 11 bases sitting between them. In nucleotides, the CDR3 is TGTGCCAGCAGCGGACATATTCGCTCTGGAAACACCATATATTTT. It translates to CASSGHIRSGNTIYF.

This chain uses TRBV5-1 with TRBJ2-1; maybe TRBD1 (5 bases). CDR3 length: 15 residues. The germline V gene encodes CDR1 SGHRS and CDR2 YFSETQ. Trimming cost V 0 bases and J 9 bases, with 16 bases left between them. The CDR3 reads CASSLVRAGNGEQFF. The CDR3 DNA sequence: TGCGCCAGCAGCTTGGTCCGGGCAGGGAACGGTGAGCAGTTCTTC.

The chain employs TRBV30 and TRBJ1-5, with TRBD1 identical over 8 bases. The CDR3 spans 16 residues. Germline assignment: CDR1 GTSNPN and CDR2 SVGIG (reference sequence). Trimming cost V 1 base and J 1 base; bases outside gene matches: 6. CDR3 loop: CAWSGTRTGSNQPQHF. CDR3 in DNA: TGTGCCTGGAGTGGGACTAGGACAGGGAGCAATCAGCCCCAGCATTTT.

The chain links TRBV5-6 to TRBJ1-6; a possible D gene is TRBD1 (6 bases). The CDR3 runs to 16 residues. Germline values: CDR1 SGHDT, CDR2 YYEEEE. V lost 0 bases to trimming and J lost 5 bases, with 12 bases between them. In DNA form, the CDR3 reads TGTGCCAGCAGCTTGGCCATGGGACACGATAATTCACCCCTCCACTTT. Translated, it gives CASSLAMGHDNSPLHF.

The V call is TRBV5-1, the J call TRBJ2-3; 11 positions match TRBD2. The germline V gene encodes CDR1 SGHRS and CDR2 YFSETQ. CDR3 length: 18 amino acids. Unmatched junction bases numbered 8, after V lost 0 bases and J lost 2 bases. CDR3 nucleotide sequence: TGCGCCAGCAGCTTGGCCTCCACTAGCGGGAGAGCCACAGATACGCAGTATTTT. It translates to CASSLASTSGRATDTQYF.

The CDR3 spells CASSSASGVLGGYTF. CDR3 nucleotide sequence: TGTGCCAGCAGCTCTGCCTCAGGGGTCTTGGGTGGCTACACCTTC. The genes are TRBV7-8 and TRBJ1-2; possibly TRBD1 for D (6 bases). The CDR3 is 15 residues long. The V end lost 4 bases, the J end lost 7 bases, and 19 bases lay between the germline ends. Per the germline V gene, CDR1 is SGHVS and CDR2 is FQNEAQ.

The chain employs TRBV6-2 or TRBV6-3 and TRBJ1-2; 10 bases line up with TRBD1. CDR1 is MNHEY, CDR2 SVGEGT, per germline. V shed 0 bases and J 4 bases; nucleotides not matched to a gene: 2. The CDR3 runs to 15 residues. CDR3 loop: CASSYSTGGSYGYTF. DNA for the CDR3: TGTGCCAGCAGTTACTCGACAGGGGGCAGCTATGGCTACACCTTC.

This clone was detected only once. This chain joins TRBV7-2 and TRBJ2-1, with TRBD2 identical over 13 bases. Germline V gene lookup returns CDR1 SGHTA and CDR2 FQGNSA. CDR3 length equals 17 residues. J lost 12 bases, V lost 2 bases, and 13 bases had no gene match. CDR3 protein: CASSLLLAGLAGQVQFF. CDR3 nucleotides: TGTGCCAGCAGCTTACTCCTAGCGGGACTAGCGGGACAGGTGCAGTTCTTC.

V gene TRBV18 combines with J gene TRBJ2-7; no clear D gene. V was clipped by 5 bases and J by 6 bases, with 11 bases between them. The CDR3 runs to 12 residues. Germline V lookup: CDR1 KGHSH, CDR2 LQKENI. This CDR3 reads CASSSESREQYF. Here the CDR3 DNA reads TGTGCCAGCTCATCCGAGTCTCGCGAGCAGTACTTC.

This sequence joins TRBV18 and TRBJ1-1, with 7 bases lining up with TRBD1. Trimming removed 3 bases from V and 4 bases from J; junction bases left unmatched: 8. CDR1 and CDR2 from the germline V gene are KGHSH and LQKENI. The CDR3 has 15 amino acids. This CDR3 reads CASSPGQATITEAFF. The DNA for the CDR3 is TGTGCCAGCTCACCCGGACAGGCCACTATCACTGAAGCTTTCTTT.

V gene TRBV19 combines with J gene TRBJ2-2, with 8 bases that match TRBD1. This CDR3 comprises 15 residues. Germline V gene sequence: CDR1 LNHDA, CDR2 SQIVND (reference sequence). V trimming: 4 bases; J trimming: 4 bases; junction bases outside the gene matches: 5. The CDR3 sequence: CASSRDRRSTGELFF. The DNA of the CDR3 is TGTGCCAGTAGTAGGGACAGGAGGAGCACCGGGGAGCTGTTTTTT.

V and J are TRBV30 and TRBJ1-1; 7 nucleotides agree with TRBD1. Germline values: CDR1 GTSNPN, CDR2 SVGIG (reference sequence). V was pared by 6 bases and J by 4 bases, with 8 bases of the junction left unmatched. The CDR3 sequence is 13 residues long. CDR3 sequence reads: CACNRGGGTEAFF. The CDR3 DNA reads TGTGCCTGTAACAGGGGTGGTGGCACTGAAGCTTTCTTT.

This rearrangement joins TRBV7-3 to TRBJ1-2, with D possibly being TRBD1 (5 bases). Germline V lookup: CDR1 SGHTA, CDR2 FQGTGA. V was trimmed by 1 base and J by 8 bases, leaving 11 bases between them. The CDR3 has 13 residues. The CDR3 is CASSLIGAGGYTF. In DNA, the CDR3 is TGTGCCAGCAGCTTAATAGGGGCTGGAGGCTACACCTTC.

The chain is built from TRBV6-5 and TRBJ1-5, with TRBD1 identical over 7 bases. The germline V gene encodes CDR1 MNHEY and CDR2 SVGAGI. The CDR3 totals 15 residues. Unmatched junction bases numbered 5, after V lost 6 bases and J lost 0 bases. DNA of the CDR3: TGTGCCAGCAGGCCTACAGGGGCTAGCAATCAGCCCCAGCATTTT. Amino acids: CASRPTGASNQPQHF.

The V gene is TRBV12-3 or TRBV12-4, the J gene TRBJ1-1, with 8 positions matching TRBD1. The V gene end was trimmed by 6 bases and the J gene end by 7 bases; junction bases not matched to a gene: 7. The CDR3 is 13 amino acids. As DNA, the CDR3 is TGTGCCAGCAGACAGGGGGTGGGATATGAAGCTTTCTTT. This gives the protein CASRQGVGYEAFF.

CDR3 in DNA: TGTGCCAGCTCCAAGGGGGCCGCCTACGAGCAGTACTTC. Amino acid sequence: CASSKGAAYEQYF. The rearrangement links TRBV2 to TRBJ2-7; 7 nucleotides line up with TRBD1. The CDR3 is 13 residues long. Germline loops: CDR1 SNHLY, CDR2 FYNNEI. V lost 8 bases and J lost 2; bases outside the gene matches: 6.

The chain carries TRBV6-4 and TRBJ1-6; D gene ambiguous. The CDR3 runs to 15 residues. Germline CDR1 and CDR2: MRHNA and SNTAGT. Trimming left V 8 bases short and J 7 bases short, with 18 bases between. The CDR3 region is CASDPARSPNSPLHF. Written as DNA, the CDR3 is TGTGCCAGCGACCCGGCCCGGAGTCCAAATTCACCCCTCCACTTT.

The V gene is TRBV6-5, the J gene TRBJ1-1; D not resolved. V dropped 2 bases and J dropped 1 base, with 8 bases sitting between them. The CDR3 spans 14 residues. Germline CDR1 is MNHEY and CDR2 is SVGAGI. The chain's CDR3 is CASSYETTNTEAFF. CDR3 nucleotides: TGTGCCAGCAGTTACGAGACAACGAACACTGAAGCTTTCTTT.

The chain links TRBV11-2 to TRBJ2-1; D unclear. Per germline, CDR1 SGHAT and CDR2 FQNNGV. This CDR3 contains 15 residues. The V end lost 1 base, the J end lost 4 bases, and 11 bases lay between the germline ends. CDR3 region: CASSLVPDFYNEQFF. The CDR3 bases are TGTGCCAGCAGCTTAGTCCCCGACTTTTACAATGAGCAGTTCTTC.

The gene calls are TRBV5-1 and TRBJ2-1; 9 bases agree with TRBD1. V dropped 0 bases and J dropped 6; count of bases not matched to a gene: 4. Germline CDR1 reads SGHRS; CDR2 reads YFSETQ. The CDR3 runs to 15 residues. CDR3 residues: CASSLGDREGNEQFF. The CDR3 nucleotides are TGCGCCAGCAGCTTGGGGGACAGGGAAGGCAATGAGCAGTTCTTC.

The chain uses TRBV2 and TRBJ1-1, with D unresolved. Germline values: CDR1 SNHLY, CDR2 FYNNEI. The CDR3 loop spans 13 amino acids. V was shortened by 5 bases and J by 3 bases, with 10 bases between the two germline ends. The CDR3: CASSKDGDTEAFF. The CDR3, as DNA: TGTGCCAGCAGTAAAGACGGGGACACTGAAGCTTTCTTT.

J is TRBJ1-1 and V is TRBV6-5; 7 bases match TRBD1. The CDR3 length is 14 residues. The V segment lost 6 bases and the J segment 1 base; nucleotides outside the gene matches: 5. Germline lookup yields CDR1 MNHEY and CDR2 SVGAGI. CDR3 sequence (DNA): TGTGCCAGCAGCCCAGGGGGGCGGAACACTGAAGCTTTCTTT. This gives the protein CASSPGGRNTEAFF.